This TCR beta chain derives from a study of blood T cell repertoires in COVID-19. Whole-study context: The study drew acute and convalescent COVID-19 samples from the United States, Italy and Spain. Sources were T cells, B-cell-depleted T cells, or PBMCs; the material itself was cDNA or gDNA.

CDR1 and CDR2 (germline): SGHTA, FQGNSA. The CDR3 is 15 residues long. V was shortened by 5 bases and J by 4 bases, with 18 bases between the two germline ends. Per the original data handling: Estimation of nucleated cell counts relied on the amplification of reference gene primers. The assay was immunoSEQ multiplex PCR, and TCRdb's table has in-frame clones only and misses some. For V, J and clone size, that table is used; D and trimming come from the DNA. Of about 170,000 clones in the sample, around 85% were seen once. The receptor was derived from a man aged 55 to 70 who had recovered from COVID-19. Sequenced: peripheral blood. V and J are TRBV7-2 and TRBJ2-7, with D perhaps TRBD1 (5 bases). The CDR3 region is CASSTPAGWSYEQYF. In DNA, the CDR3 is TGTGCCAGCAGCACTCCCGCAGGGTGGTCTTACGAGCAGTACTTC.